Following are 20 T cell receptor beta chains from one sample sequenced in a study of T cells in Graves' hyperthyroidism and ophthalmopathy. RNA transcripts gave rise to amplified TCR beta CDR3 regions. The TCR CDR3 was amplified in a first-round RT-PCR using the HTBI primer set. A single record per CDR3 protein comes from TCRdb applying MiXCR to the multiplex PCR reads. The sample has approximately 570,000 distinct CDR3 sequences; about 20% are singletons. The sequencing input was blood. Receptors originate from a man between 40 and 49 years old with Graves' ophthalmopathy.

This chain uses TRBV6-1 with TRBJ2-3; D is unclear. The germline gives CDR1 MNHNS, CDR2 SASEGT. This CDR3 has 12 residues. Trimming stripped 8 bases from V and 1 base from J, with 7 bases between. Here the CDR3 reads CASAVGTDTQYF. The CDR3 nucleotides read TGTGCCAGCGCGGTCGGCACAGATACGCAGTATTTT.

The chain uses TRBV19 and TRBJ1-2, with 10 bases matching TRBD1. From germline, CDR1 is LNHDA and CDR2 SQIVND (reference sequence). This CDR3 comprises 16 residues. With 7 bases clipped from V and 5 bases from J, the junction kept 13 bases outside the gene matches. The CDR3, as DNA: TGTGCCAGTACCCCCGGGACAGGGGCCCCCGTTTATGGCTACACCTTC. Its protein is CASTPGTGAPVYGYTF. Combining the CDR3 with reference TRBV19 and TRBJ1-2 gives the whole variable domain DGGITQSPKYLFRKEGQNVTLSCEQNLNHDAMYWYRQDPGQGLRLIYYSQIVNDFQKGDIAEGYSVSREKKESFPLTVTSAQKNPTAFYLCASTPGTGAPVYGYTFGSGTRLTVV.

This clonotype was detected ten times or more. This chain uses TRBV12-3 or TRBV12-4 with TRBJ1-1, with 7 bases fitting TRBD1. V lost 2 bases to trimming and J lost 6 bases; unmatched junction nucleotides: 6. The CDR3 covers 14 residues. This CDR3 is CASSLKGATSEAFF. CDR3 DNA sequence: TGTGCCAGCAGTTTAAAGGGGGCGACCTCTGAAGCTTTCTTT.

This clonotype was seen ten or more times. The CDR3 DNA is TGTGCCAGCAGTCGAGAGGCCAACACCGGGGAGCTGTTTTTT. It specifies CASSREANTGELFF. J is TRBJ2-2 and V is TRBV11-2; D gene ambiguous. The ends were cut back, 6 bases at V and 2 bases at J, with 10 bases in the middle. The CDR3 covers 14 residues. The germline V gene has CDR1 SGHAT and CDR2 FQNNGV. Full variable domain (outside the CDR3, taken from reference TRBV11-2 and TRBJ2-2): EAGVAQSPRYKIIEKRQSVAFWCNPISGHATLYWYQQILGQGPKLLIQFQNNGVVDDSQLPKDRFSAERLKGVDSTLKIQPAKLEDSAVYLCASSREANTGELFFGEGSRLTVL.

This clonotype occurred a few times. V and J are TRBV28 and TRBJ2-1; 8 positions match TRBD2. CDR1 is MDHEN and CDR2 is SYDVKM in the germline V gene. This CDR3 spans 16 amino acids. The V gene end was trimmed by 3 bases and the J gene end by 8 bases; junction bases not matched to a gene: 12. CDR3 sequence (DNA): TGTGCCAGCAGTTTTTATAGACTAGCGACCAACTATGAGCAGTTCTTC. It translates to CASSFYRLATNYEQFF.

This clonotype has just a few counts. The V call is TRBV10-3, the J call TRBJ2-1, with D possibly matching TRBD2 (6 bases). The CDR3 contains 16 residues. The V end was cut by 5 bases, the J end by 0 bases, with 14 bases between. Germline-derived CDR1 and CDR2 are ENHRY and SYGVKD. This chain's CDR3 is CAISPSGSPSYNEQFF. DNA for the CDR3: TGTGCCATCAGTCCCAGCGGGTCTCCCTCCTACAATGAGCAGTTCTTC.

This clonotype was observed a single time. The rearrangement joins TRBV28 to TRBJ1-2; perhaps TRBD1 as D (5 bases). Between the trimmed V and J ends, which lost 6 bases and 4 bases, there was a span of 9 bases. This CDR3 comprises 12 residues. Germline loops: CDR1 MDHEN, CDR2 SYDVKM. CDR3 coding DNA: TGTGCCAGCAGCCCTGGGGCCTATGGCTACACCTTC. Translating gives CASSPGAYGYTF.

The chain carries TRBV27 and TRBJ2-2, with a possible D match to TRBD1 (6 bases). CDR3 length: 15 residues. The V end lost 6 bases, the J end lost 6 bases, and 17 bases lay between the germline ends. CDR1 is MNHEY, CDR2 SMNVEV, per germline (reference sequence). As DNA, the CDR3 is TGTGCCAGCAGCCCCCTGCAGGGGCGGTCCGGGGAGCTGTTTTTT. This translates into CASSPLQGRSGELFF.

The chain has TRBV6-1 and TRBJ2-3; 7 bases are a match to TRBD2. Germline V gives CDR1 MNHNS, CDR2 SASEGT. CDR3 length: 12 amino acids. The V and J ends lost 10 bases and 3 bases, in that order; junction bases with no gene match: 4. The CDR3 sequence: CAIQGGTDTQYF. Here the CDR3 DNA reads TGTGCCATCCAGGGAGGGACAGATACGCAGTATTTT.

The J gene is TRBJ1-1, the V gene TRBV7-9; D is unresolved. The CDR3 consists of 11 residues. V gave up 0 bases and J gave up 7 bases, with 3 bases separating them. Per the germline V gene, CDR1 is SEHNR and CDR2 is FQNEAQ (reference sequence). As DNA, the CDR3 is TGTGCCAGCAGCTTAGCGTTTGAAGCTTTCTTT. Translation gives CASSLAFEAFF.

The gene calls are TRBV11-1 and TRBJ2-1; 12 bases are a match to TRBD2. With 4 bases clipped from V and 2 bases from J, the junction kept 6 bases outside the gene matches. Germline-derived CDR1 and CDR2 are SGHAT and FQDESV (reference sequence). The CDR3 length is 17 residues. CDR3 bases: TGTGCCAGCAGCTCAACTAGCGGGAGGCCCCCCTACAATGAGCAGTTCTTC. This codes for CASSSTSGRPPYNEQFF.

This clonotype appeared a few times. V and J are TRBV6-4 and TRBJ1-2, with D possibly matching TRBD1 (6 bases). Between the trimmed V and J ends, which lost 4 bases and 3 bases, there was a span of 18 bases. The CDR3 runs to 16 residues. CDR1 is MRHNA, CDR2 SNTAGT, per germline. The CDR3 is CASSGPVDRLDYGYTF. For the CDR3, the DNA is TGTGCCAGCAGTGGCCCCGTCGACAGGCTCGACTATGGCTACACCTTC.

CDR3 in amino acids: CASTYKVEAFF. The CDR3 bases are TGTGCCAGCACCTATAAGGTGGAAGCTTTCTTT. The rearrangement uses TRBV6-1 and TRBJ1-1, with D unresolved. The V gene lost 7 bases and the J gene lost 8 bases, with 11 bases spanning the gap. CDR1 is MNHNS, CDR2 SASEGT, per germline. CDR3 size: 11 residues.

This clonotype appeared many times. V and J are TRBV20-1 and TRBJ2-7; 12 bases align to TRBD2. This CDR3 contains 13 residues. With 6 bases clipped from V and 2 bases from J, the junction kept 2 bases outside the gene matches. Per germline, CDR1 DFQATT and CDR2 SNEGSKA (reference sequence). CDR3 protein: CSARTSGAYEQYF. CDR3 nucleotide sequence: TGCAGTGCCCGGACTAGCGGGGCCTACGAGCAGTACTTC.

This clonotype was seen more than once but under ten times. V usage is TRBV10-3 and J usage is TRBJ1-5; D ambiguous. CDR3 length: 18 amino acids. Germline CDR1 is ENHRY and CDR2 is SYGVKD. The V gene lost 0 bases and the J gene lost 4 bases, with 19 bases spanning the gap. In nucleotides, the CDR3 is TGTGCCATCAGTGAGTCGATGGGAACACGGAATGGGAATCAGCCCCAGCATTTT. Translating it yields CAISESMGTRNGNQPQHF.

As regards this clonotype: A much larger clone lies one base from this, so it may be a read error. The rearrangement uses TRBV28 and TRBJ2-5; unclear D gene. From germline, CDR1 is MDHEN and CDR2 SYDVKM. The CDR3 runs 14 residues. CDR3 amino acids: CASSLVTTQEAQYF. CDR3 nucleotide sequence: TGTGCCAGCAGTTTAGTGACAACTCAAGAGGCCCAGTACTTC.

This chain joins TRBV27 and TRBJ1-5; no reliable D call. Germline CDR1 and CDR2: MNHEY and SMNVEV (reference sequence). V was pared by 6 bases and J by 3 bases, with 15 bases between. The CDR3 runs 15 residues. The CDR3 bases are TGTGCCAGCAGCTCCCTTGGAGAGATCAATCAGCCCCAGCATTTT. Its protein product is CASSSLGEINQPQHF.

This clonotype has at least ten counts. This chain joins TRBV5-1 and TRBJ2-1; D is possibly TRBD1 (6 bases). Trimming took off 0 bases at V and 5 bases at J, with 15 bases between the two ends. Germline V gives CDR1 SGHRS, CDR2 YFSETQ. The CDR3 has 16 residues. The CDR3 sequence is CASSLGGLGANNEQFF. The DNA of the CDR3 is TGCGCCAGCAGCTTGGGAGGTTTGGGGGCGAACAATGAGCAGTTCTTC.

This clonotype was counted ten times or more. The chain couples TRBV5-5 to TRBJ2-5, with 8 bases identical to TRBD2. The CDR3 loop spans 15 amino acids. Germline-derived CDR1 and CDR2 are SGHKS and YYEKEE (reference sequence). Losses at the gene ends were 0 bases for V and 3 bases for J; bases not matched to a gene: 4. The CDR3 loop is CASSLVRGGEETQYF. The CDR3 DNA sequence: TGTGCCAGCAGCTTGGTACGGGGGGGTGAAGAGACCCAGTACTTC.

The chain is built from TRBV18 and TRBJ2-1, with D unresolved. Germline values: CDR1 KGHSH, CDR2 LQKENI. The CDR3 extends over 16 amino acids. V was clipped by 1 base and J by 3 bases, with 13 bases between them. The CDR3 sequence: CASSPLADWGYNEQFF. In DNA, the CDR3 is TGTGCCAGCTCACCACTCGCGGATTGGGGCTACAATGAGCAGTTCTTC.